This passage covers 8 T cell receptor beta chains from one sample sequenced in a study of blood T cell repertoires in COVID-19 (dated by TCRdb to the early 2020s). The library was prepared using the immunoSEQ multiplex PCR assay. TCRdb took this table from immuneACCESS and kept in-frame rearrangements with V and J called. Such tables lack part of the clones; where checked against another copy, unresolved V genes explain under half of the gap, and the rest is unexplained. Within this sample are 150,000 to 200,000 clones, with more than 75% of them counted one time only. The ten largest clones add up to approximately 3.5% of the sample. Sequences were obtained from peripheral blood. The source of these receptors is a man between 65 and 80 years old with acute or convalescent COVID-19.

This chain joins TRBV15 and TRBJ2-5; a possible D gene is TRBD1 (5 bases). V was shortened by 1 base and J by 5 bases, with 11 bases between the two germline ends. The CDR3 runs 14 residues. Germline V gene sequence: CDR1 LNHNV, CDR2 YYDKDF (reference sequence). The CDR3 DNA reads TGTGCCACCAGCAGAGGGGGCTTATTGGAGACCCAGTACTTC. It yields the protein CATSRGGLLETQYF.

The gene calls are TRBV5-4 and TRBJ2-5, with 9 bases fitting TRBD2. CDR3 size: 16 residues. V lost 0 bases and J lost 5; bases outside the gene matches: 8. Germline values: CDR1 SGHNT, CDR2 YYREEE (reference sequence). DNA for the CDR3: TGTGCCAGCAGCTTGGAGGTTAGCGGGGGCAGGGAGACCCAGTACTTC. It is translated as CASSLEVSGGRETQYF.

The J gene is TRBJ2-3, the V gene TRBV2; the D gene is possibly TRBD2 (7 bases). This CDR3 has 14 amino acids. The germline gives CDR1 SNHLY, CDR2 FYNNEI. V lost 4 bases to trimming and J lost 0 bases, with 8 bases between them. The CDR3: CASSAGGSTDTQYF. The DNA for the CDR3 is TGTGCCAGCAGTGCGGGGGGCAGCACAGATACGCAGTATTTT.

V and J are TRBV3-1 (or the pseudogene TRBV3-2) and TRBJ1-3; no clear D gene. V was pared by 2 bases and J by 0 bases, with 8 bases between. CDR1 is LGHDT and CDR2 is YNNKEL in the germline V gene (reference sequence). The CDR3 length is 15 residues. In DNA, the CDR3 is TGTGCCAGCAGCCAAAGACAACACTCTGGAAACACCATATATTTT. This codes for CASSQRQHSGNTIYF.

The chain uses TRBV12-3 or TRBV12-4 and TRBJ2-5; tentative D call: TRBD2 (6 bases). The CDR3 covers 13 residues. The V end was cut by 3 bases, the J end by 9 bases, with 14 bases between. CDR3 region: CASSFRTTGAQYF. CDR3 bases: TGTGCCAGCAGTTTCCGGACTACCGGGGCCCAGTACTTC.

The chain employs TRBV28 and TRBJ1-2, with D perhaps matching TRBD1 (6 bases). The CDR3 is made up of 13 amino acids. Germline V gives CDR1 MDHEN, CDR2 SYDVKM. Trimming shortened V by 9 bases and J by 5 bases, and 16 bases separated the two germline ends. The DNA of the CDR3 is TGTGCCAGTCATGGGGGGGCTGGATATGGCTACACCTTC. Translation: CASHGGAGYGYTF.

The chain is built from TRBV4-3 and TRBJ2-3; 12 bases match TRBD2. The length of the CDR3 is 15 residues. Germline V gene lookup returns CDR1 LGHNA and CDR2 YSLEER. V was pared by 4 bases and J by 2 bases, with 1 base of the junction left unmatched. The CDR3 DNA is TGCGCCAGCAGCCCTAGCGGGGGGGACACAGATACGCAGTATTTT. This translates into CASSPSGGDTDTQYF.

Only a few counts were recorded for this clone. This rearrangement joins TRBV5-6 to TRBJ2-5; a weak D match, TRBD2 (6 bases). Germline assignment: CDR1 SGHDT and CDR2 YYEEEE. Trimming shortened V by 5 bases and J by 5 bases, and 16 bases separated the two germline ends. This CDR3 region has 14 residues. The CDR3 spells CASRGPDREETQYF. For the CDR3, the DNA is TGTGCCAGCAGGGGCCCTGACCGGGAGGAGACCCAGTACTTC.